Ten or more counts support the clone carrying this TCR beta chain. The target antigen is unknown. The TCR beta CDR3 regions underwent amplification using RNA transcripts as the source. An initial round of RT-PCR targeting the TCR CDR3 relied on the HTBI primer set. MiXCR, applied by TCRdb to the multiplex PCR reads, yields one record per CDR3 protein. The sample consists of about 710,000 distinct CDR3 sequences, roughly 15% of them appearing once. The data are from a study of T cells in Graves' hyperthyroidism and ophthalmopathy. Study-level results: Ophthalmopathy was distinguished from stable hyperthyroidism by 13 V-J signatures. Model predictions of ophthalmopathy came a median approximately 6.2 months before onset.

V gave up 0 bases and J gave up 7 bases, with 13 bases separating them. Per germline, CDR1 SNHLY and CDR2 FYNNEI. The CDR3 is made up of 15 amino acids. Patients showing uncontrolled infection, other autoimmune disease, pregnancy or lactation were ineligible. Clinical symptoms, serum thyroxine, TRAb, thyroid ultrasound and orbital computed tomography informed diagnoses. The receptor was derived from a man younger than 35 with Graves' hyperthyroidism. The sample comprised blood. The chain recombines TRBV2 with TRBJ1-5; unclear D gene. The CDR3 protein is CASSEAGGVGQPQHF. The CDR3 nucleotides read TGTGCCAGCAGTGAAGCCGGTGGTGTCGGACAGCCCCAGCATTTT.